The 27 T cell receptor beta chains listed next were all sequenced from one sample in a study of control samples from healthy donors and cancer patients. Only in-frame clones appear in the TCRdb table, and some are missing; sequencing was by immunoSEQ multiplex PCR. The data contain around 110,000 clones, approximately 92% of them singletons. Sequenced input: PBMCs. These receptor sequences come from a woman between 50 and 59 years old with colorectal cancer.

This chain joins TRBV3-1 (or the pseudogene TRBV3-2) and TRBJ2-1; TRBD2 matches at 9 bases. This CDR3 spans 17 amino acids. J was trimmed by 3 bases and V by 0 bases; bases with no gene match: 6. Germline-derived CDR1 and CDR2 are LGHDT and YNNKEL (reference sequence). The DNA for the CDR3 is TGTGCCAGCAGCCAAGATGGTAGCGGGAGACTCTACAATGAGCAGTTCTTC. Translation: CASSQDGSGRLYNEQFF.

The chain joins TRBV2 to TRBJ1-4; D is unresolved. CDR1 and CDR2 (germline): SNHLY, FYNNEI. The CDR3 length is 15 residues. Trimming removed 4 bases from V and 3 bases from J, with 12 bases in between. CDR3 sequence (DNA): TGTGCCAGCAGTGTACCGGGCGGGCCTAATGAAAAACTGTTTTTT. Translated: CASSVPGGPNEKLFF.

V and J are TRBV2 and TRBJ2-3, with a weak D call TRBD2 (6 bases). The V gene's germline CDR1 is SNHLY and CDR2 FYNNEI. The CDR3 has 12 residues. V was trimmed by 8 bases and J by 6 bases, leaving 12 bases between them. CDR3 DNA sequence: TGTGCCAGCGGGAAGGGGAGGGATACGCAGTATTTT. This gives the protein CASGKGRDTQYF.

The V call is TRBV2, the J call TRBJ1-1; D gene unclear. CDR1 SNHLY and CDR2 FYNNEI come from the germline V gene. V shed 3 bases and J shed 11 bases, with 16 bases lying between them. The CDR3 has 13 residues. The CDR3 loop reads CASSDWLSGGAFF. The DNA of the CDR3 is TGTGCCAGCAGTGATTGGCTGAGTGGAGGTGCTTTCTTT.

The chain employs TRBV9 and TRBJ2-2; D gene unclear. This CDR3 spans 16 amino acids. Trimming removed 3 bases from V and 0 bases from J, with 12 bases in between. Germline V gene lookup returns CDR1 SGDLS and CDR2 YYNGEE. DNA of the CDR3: TGTGCCAGCAGCGCAAGAAGGTCCCCGAACACCGGGGAGCTGTTTTTT. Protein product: CASSARRSPNTGELFF.

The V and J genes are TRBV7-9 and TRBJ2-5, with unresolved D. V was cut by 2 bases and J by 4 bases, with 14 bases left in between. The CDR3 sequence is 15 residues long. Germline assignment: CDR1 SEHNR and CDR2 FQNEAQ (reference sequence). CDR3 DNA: TGTGCCAGCAGCTTACCACTGCCCGGCCCAGAGACCCAGTACTTC. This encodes CASSLPLPGPETQYF.

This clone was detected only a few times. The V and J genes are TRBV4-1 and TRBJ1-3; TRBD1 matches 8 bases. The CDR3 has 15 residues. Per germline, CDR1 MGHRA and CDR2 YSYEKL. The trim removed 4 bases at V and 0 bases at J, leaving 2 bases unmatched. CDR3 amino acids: CASSRTGISGNTIYF. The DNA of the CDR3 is TGCGCCAGCAGCCGGACAGGGATCTCTGGAAACACCATATATTTT.

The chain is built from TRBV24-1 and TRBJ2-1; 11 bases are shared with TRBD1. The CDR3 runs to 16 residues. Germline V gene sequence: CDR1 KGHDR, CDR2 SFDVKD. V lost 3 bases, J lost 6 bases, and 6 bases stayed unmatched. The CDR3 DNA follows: TGTGCCACCAGTGATCCGGGACAGGGGGTGATCAATGAGCAGTTCTTC. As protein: CATSDPGQGVINEQFF.

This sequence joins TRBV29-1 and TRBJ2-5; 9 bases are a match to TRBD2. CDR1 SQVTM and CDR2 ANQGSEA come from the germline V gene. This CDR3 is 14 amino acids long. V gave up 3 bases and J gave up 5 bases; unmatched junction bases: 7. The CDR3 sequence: CSVDMAGGGETQYF. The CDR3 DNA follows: TGCAGCGTTGATATGGCGGGGGGGGGCGAGACCCAGTACTTC.

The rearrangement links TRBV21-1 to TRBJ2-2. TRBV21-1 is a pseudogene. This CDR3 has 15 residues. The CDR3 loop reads CASSKVGNRAGELFF. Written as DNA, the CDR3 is TGTGCCAGCAGCAAAGTCGGCAACCGAGCCGGGGAGCTGTTTTTT.

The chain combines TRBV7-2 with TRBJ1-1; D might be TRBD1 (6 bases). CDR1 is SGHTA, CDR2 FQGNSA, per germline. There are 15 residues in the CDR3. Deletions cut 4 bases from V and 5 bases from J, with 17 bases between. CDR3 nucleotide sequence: TGTGCCAGCAGCTCAGAGGGGGGGCCTTGGACTGAAGCTTTCTTT. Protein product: CASSSEGGPWTEAFF.

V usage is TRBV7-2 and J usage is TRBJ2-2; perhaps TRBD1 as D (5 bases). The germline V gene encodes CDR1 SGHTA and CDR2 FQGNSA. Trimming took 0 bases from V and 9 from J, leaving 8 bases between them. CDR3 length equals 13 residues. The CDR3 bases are TGTGCCAGCAGCTTAGCGGGGCACCGGGAGCTGTTTTTT. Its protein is CASSLAGHRELFF. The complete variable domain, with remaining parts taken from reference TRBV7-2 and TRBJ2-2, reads GAGVSQSPSNKVTEKGKDVELRCDPISGHTALYWYRQSLGQGLEFLIYFQGNSAPDKSGLPSDRFSAERTGGSVSTLTIQRTQQEDSAVYLCASSLAGHRELFFGEGSRLTVL.

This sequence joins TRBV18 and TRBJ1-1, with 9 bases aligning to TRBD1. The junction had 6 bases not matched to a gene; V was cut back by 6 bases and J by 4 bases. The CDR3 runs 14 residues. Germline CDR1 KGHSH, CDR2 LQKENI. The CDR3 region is CASSTGGGGTEAFF. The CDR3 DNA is TGTGCCAGCTCGACAGGGGGAGGGGGCACTGAAGCTTTCTTT.

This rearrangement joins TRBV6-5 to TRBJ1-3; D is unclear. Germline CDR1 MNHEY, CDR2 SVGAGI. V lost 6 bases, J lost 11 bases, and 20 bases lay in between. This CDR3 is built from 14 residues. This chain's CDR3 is CASRPDGGRFSIYF. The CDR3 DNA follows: TGTGCCAGCAGACCGGACGGAGGTCGGTTCTCCATATATTTT.

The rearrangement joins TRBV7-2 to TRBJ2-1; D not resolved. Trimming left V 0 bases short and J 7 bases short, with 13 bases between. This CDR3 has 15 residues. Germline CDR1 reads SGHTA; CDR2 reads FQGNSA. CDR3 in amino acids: CASSLAGSFANEQFF. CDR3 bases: TGTGCCAGCAGCTTAGCGGGGTCCTTCGCGAATGAGCAGTTCTTC.

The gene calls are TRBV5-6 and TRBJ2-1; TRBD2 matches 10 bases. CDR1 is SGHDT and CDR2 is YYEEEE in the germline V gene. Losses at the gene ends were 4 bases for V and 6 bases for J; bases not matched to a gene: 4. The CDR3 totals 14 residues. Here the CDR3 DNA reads TGTGCCAGCAGCCGGAGCGGGAGGGCCAATGAGCAGTTCTTC. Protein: CASSRSGRANEQFF. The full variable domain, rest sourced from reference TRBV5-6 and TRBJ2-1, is DAGVTQSPTHLIKTRGQQVTLRCSPKSGHDTVSWYQQALGQGPQFIFQYYEEEERQRGNFPDRFSGHQFPNYSSELNVNALLLGDSALYLCASSRSGRANEQFFGPGTRLTVL.

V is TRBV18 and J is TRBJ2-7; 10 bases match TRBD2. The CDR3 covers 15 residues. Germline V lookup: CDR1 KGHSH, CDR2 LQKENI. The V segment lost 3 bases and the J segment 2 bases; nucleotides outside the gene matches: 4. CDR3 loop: CASSPSSGSPYEQYF. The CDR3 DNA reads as TGTGCCAGCTCACCGTCTAGCGGGAGCCCCTACGAGCAGTACTTC.

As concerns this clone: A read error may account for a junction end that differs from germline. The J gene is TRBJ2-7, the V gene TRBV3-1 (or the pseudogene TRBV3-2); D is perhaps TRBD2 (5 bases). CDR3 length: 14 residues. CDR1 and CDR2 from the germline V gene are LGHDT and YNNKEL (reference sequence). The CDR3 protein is CASSQVQDAGVLHF. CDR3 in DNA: TGTGCCAGCAGCCAGGTTCAGGACGCGGGTGTATTGCACTTC.

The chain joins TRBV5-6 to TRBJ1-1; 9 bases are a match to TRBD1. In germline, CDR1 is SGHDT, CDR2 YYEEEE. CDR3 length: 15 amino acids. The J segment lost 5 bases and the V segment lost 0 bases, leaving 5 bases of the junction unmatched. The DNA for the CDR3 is TGTGCCAGCAGCTTGGAGTCCGGACAGGGGACTGAAGCTTTCTTT. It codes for CASSLESGQGTEAFF.

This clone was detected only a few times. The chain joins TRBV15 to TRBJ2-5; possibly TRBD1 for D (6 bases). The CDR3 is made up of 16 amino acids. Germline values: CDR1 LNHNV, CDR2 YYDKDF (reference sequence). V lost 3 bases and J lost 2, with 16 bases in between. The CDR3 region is CATSSWEQGLQETQYF. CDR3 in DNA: TGTGCCACCAGCAGCTGGGAACAGGGCCTACAAGAGACCCAGTACTTC.

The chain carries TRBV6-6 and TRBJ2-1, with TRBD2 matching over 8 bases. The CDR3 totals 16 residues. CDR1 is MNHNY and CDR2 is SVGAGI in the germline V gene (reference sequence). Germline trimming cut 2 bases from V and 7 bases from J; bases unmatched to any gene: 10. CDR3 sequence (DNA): TGTGCCAGCAGTTACAGTCGGGGGGGCCACCAGAATGAGCAGTTCTTC. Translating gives CASSYSRGGHQNEQFF.

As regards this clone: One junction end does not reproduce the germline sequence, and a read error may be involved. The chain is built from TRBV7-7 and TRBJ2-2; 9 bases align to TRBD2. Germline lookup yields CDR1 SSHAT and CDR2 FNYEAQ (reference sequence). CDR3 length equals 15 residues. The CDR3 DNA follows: TGTGCTAGCAGCCTCTCGACTAGCGGCGCCGGGGAGCTGTTTTTT. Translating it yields CASSLSTSGAGELFF.

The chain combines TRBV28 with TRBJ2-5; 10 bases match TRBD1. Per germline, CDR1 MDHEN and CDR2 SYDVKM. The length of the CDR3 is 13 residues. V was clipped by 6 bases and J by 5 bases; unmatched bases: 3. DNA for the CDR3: TGTGCCAGCAGGACAGGGGGCGCGGAGACCCAGTACTTC. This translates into CASRTGGAETQYF.

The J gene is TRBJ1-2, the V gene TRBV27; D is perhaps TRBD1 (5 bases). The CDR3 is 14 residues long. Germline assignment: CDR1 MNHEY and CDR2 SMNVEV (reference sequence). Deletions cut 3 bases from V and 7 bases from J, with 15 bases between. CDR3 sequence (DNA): TGTGCCAGCAGTTTGTCCCCAGGGATTAGTGGCTACACCTTC. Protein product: CASSLSPGISGYTF.

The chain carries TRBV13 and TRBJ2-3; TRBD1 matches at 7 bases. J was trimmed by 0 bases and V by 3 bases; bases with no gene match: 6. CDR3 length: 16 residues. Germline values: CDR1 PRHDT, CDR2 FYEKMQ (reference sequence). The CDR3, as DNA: TGTGCCAGCAGCTTGATGACAGGGCAAAGCACAGATACGCAGTATTTT. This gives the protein CASSLMTGQSTDTQYF.

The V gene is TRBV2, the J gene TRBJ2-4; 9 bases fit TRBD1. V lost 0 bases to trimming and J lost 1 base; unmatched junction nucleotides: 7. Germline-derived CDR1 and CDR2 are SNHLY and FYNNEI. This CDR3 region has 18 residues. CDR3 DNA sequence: TGTGCCAGCAGTGAAGCATCCGGACAGGGGATTGCCAAAAACATTCAGTACTTC. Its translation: CASSEASGQGIAKNIQYF.

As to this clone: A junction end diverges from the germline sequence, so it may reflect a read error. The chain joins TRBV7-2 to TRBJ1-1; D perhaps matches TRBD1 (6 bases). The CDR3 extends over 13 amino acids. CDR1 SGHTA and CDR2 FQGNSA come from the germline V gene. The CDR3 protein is CASRRGQNTDAFF. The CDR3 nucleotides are TGTGCCAGCAGACGAGGACAGAACACTGATGCTTTCTTT.